This T cell receptor beta chain is from a study of T-cell reconstitution after alpha-beta-depleted transplantation in children. Study-wide points: Alpha-beta T cells about two months after transplant reportedly derived from several hundred expanded graft clones. At one year after transplant, newly produced T cells mostly accounted for T-cell counts and diversity. Diversity of TCRbeta at day 60 was high in some patients, arising from surviving recipient T cells and thymic progenitors.

The CDR3 spans 15 residues. The germline CDR1 and CDR2 sequences are DFQATT and SNEGSKA (reference sequence). V gave up 5 bases and J gave up 1 base; unmatched junction bases: 6. This clonotype was detected ten times or more. Its cognate antigen is unknown. During its preparation, the TCRbeta library received unique molecular identifiers. TCRdb reprocessed the PCR reads via MiXCR and lists one record per CDR3 protein. The sample holds roughly 28,000 distinct CDR3 sequences; 15% to 20% are singletons and the top ten take 35%. V and J are TRBV20-1 and TRBJ2-3, with 10 nucleotides matching TRBD2. This sample comprised PBMCs, mostly from graft donor cells, obtained 60 days after TCRalphabeta/CD19-depleted stem cell transplant. The origin of this receptor is a male patient between 2 and 10 years old who had a stem cell transplant for acute lymphoblastic leukemia, so the T cells may come from the graft donor. CDR3 in DNA: TGCAGTGCTGGGGGCGGACTAGCGGGCACAGATACGCAGTATTTT. Its protein is CSAGGGLAGTDTQYF.